This TCR beta chain was sequenced during a study of quantifying T cell responses using KT2 cells. The wider study: cDNA was made from DNase-treated RNA using alpha and beta constant primers.

Many counts were recorded for this clonotype. A single-stranded UMI oligo with SP2 sequence was ligated to cDNA 3' ends. An equimolar mix of RC1.1 and RC1.2 primed the beta chain across TRBC1 and TRBC2. Each CDR3 protein gets one entry after TCRdb re-called the UMI-ligation and nested PCR reads with MiXCR. Of around 56,000 distinct CDR3 sequences detected, about 12% appear once; the ten largest clones hold under 10%. The CDR3 is made up of 13 amino acids. CDR1 is MGHRA and CDR2 is YSYEKL in the germline V gene. Trimming removed 3 bases at V and 1 base at J, with 6 bases between. The material sequenced was PBMCs spiked with cells of the T cell clone KT2. This chain links TRBV4-1 with TRBJ1-1; D is unresolved. This clonotype was sampled from a human donor. The CDR3 sequence is CASSQTENTEAFF. Written as DNA, the CDR3 is TGCGCCAGCAGCCAGACCGAGAACACTGAAGCTTTCTTT.